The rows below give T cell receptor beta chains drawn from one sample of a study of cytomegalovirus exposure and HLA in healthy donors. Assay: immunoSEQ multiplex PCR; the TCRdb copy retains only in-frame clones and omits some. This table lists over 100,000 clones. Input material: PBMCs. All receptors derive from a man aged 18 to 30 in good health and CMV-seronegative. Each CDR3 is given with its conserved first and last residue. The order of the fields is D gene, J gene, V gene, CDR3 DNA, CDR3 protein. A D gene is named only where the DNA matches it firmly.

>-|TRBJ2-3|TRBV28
TGTGCCAGCAGTTTATCATTGGGGGCGGTTGCAGATACGCAGTATTTT
CASSLSLGAVADTQYF
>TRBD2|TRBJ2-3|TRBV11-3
TGTGCCAGCTCCTCTAGCGGGAGAGAAACAGATACGCAGTATTTT
CASSSSGRETDTQYF
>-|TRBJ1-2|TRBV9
TGTGCCAGCAGAGCTTACCTGGGAGGGAGTTATGGCTACACCTTC
CASRAYLGGSYGYTF
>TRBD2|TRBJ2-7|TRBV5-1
TGCGCCAGCAGCTTGGTCGCTAGCGGGGGGATCTCCTACGAGCAGTACTTC
CASSLVASGGISYEQYF
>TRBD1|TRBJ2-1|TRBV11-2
TGTGCCAGCAGACCAGTGGGGACAGGGTCTGAGAATGAGCAGTTCTTC
CASRPVGTGSENEQFF
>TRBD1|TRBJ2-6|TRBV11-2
TGTGCCAGCAGCCGGGACAGTTTTCCTGGGGCCAACGTCCTGACTTTC
CASSRDSFPGANVLTF
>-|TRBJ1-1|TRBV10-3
TGTGCCATCAGTGAGTCGAGGGAAATGGGGTCTGGAACTGAAGCTTTCTTT
CAISESREMGSGTEAFF
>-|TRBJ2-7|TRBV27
TGTGCCAGCAGTGGGAGTAACTACGAGCAGTACTTC
CASSGSNYEQYF
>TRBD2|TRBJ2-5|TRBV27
TGTGCCAGCAGTCTCATTGACGGGGAGGGAGAGACCCAGTACTTC
CASSLIDGEGETQYF
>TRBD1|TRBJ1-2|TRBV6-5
TGTGCCAGCAGCAGGGGGGAGAATGGCTACACCTTC
CASSRGENGYTF
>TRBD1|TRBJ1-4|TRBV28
TGTGCCAGCTGTCAATCGGGACAGGGCGCTAATGAAAAACTGTTTTTT
CASCQSGQGANEKLFF
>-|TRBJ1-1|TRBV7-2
TGTGCCAGCAGCTCCGGTTCGGGGGGCACTGAAGCTTTCTTT
CASSSGSGGTEAFF
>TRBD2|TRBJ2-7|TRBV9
TGTGCCAGCAGCGTCAGGACTAGCGGGAGCGAGCAGTACTTC
CASSVRTSGSEQYF
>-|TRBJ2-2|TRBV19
TGTGCCACAGAATCGGGAGTCGGGACCGGGGAGCTGTTTTTT
CATESGVGTGELFF